A selection of T cell receptor beta chains follows, all from one sample in a study of blood T cells in healthy people across ages. TCRdb called the 5' RACE reads again in MiXCR, with one record for every CDR3 protein. The sample holds about 1.6 million distinct CDR3 sequences, about 35% seen once. The sequenced sample was blood. The receptors originated from a woman aged 25-40 years in good health. CDR3s include the opening cysteine and the closing phenylalanine or tryptophan. The order of the fields is CDR3 length, clone size, V gene, D gene, J gene, CDR3 DNA, CDR3 protein. The D gene is left open where the match is weak. Not all rows give a size; the values are once, few, many and, for expanded clones, a class.

length: 13
size: -
V: TRBV30
D: -
J: TRBJ2-7
DNA: TGTGCCTGGAGTGCTAGTGTTTTGTACGAGCAGTACTTC
CDR3: CAWSASVLYEQYF

length: 13
size: few
V: TRBV20-1
D: TRBD2
J: TRBJ2-7
DNA: TGCAGTGCTATGCTAGCGGTTCCCTACGAGCAGTACTTC
CDR3: CSAMLAVPYEQYF

length: 16
size: -
V: TRBV7-3
D: TRBD2
J: TRBJ2-5
DNA: TGTGCCAGCAGCCAAATAGCGGGGGGGCGGACGGAGACCCAGTACTTC
CDR3: CASSQIAGGRTETQYF

length: 14
size: -
V: TRBV20-1
D: -
J: TRBJ1-5
DNA: TGCAGTGCTAGGGTTACAGTTAACAATCAGCCCCAGCATTTT
CDR3: CSARVTVNNQPQHF

length: 15
size: few
V: TRBV18
D: TRBD1
J: TRBJ1-1
DNA: TGTGCCAGCTCACCATATACAGGGGTGAGCACTGAAGCTTTCTTT
CDR3: CASSPYTGVSTEAFF

length: 14
size: -
V: TRBV5-1
D: -
J: TRBJ2-3
DNA: TGCGCCAGCACAGAGAGTACCGGCACAGATACGCAGTATTTT
CDR3: CASTESTGTDTQYF

length: 15
size: few
V: TRBV7-9
D: -
J: TRBJ2-7
DNA: TGTGCCAGCAGCTCAAGAGGGACATCTCCCTACGAGCAGTACTTC
CDR3: CASSSRGTSPYEQYF

length: 17
size: few
V: TRBV7-9
D: -
J: TRBJ1-1
DNA: TGTGCCAGCAGCTTATTGGACCAAACCACAGGGAACACTGAAGCTTTCTTT
CDR3: CASSLLDQTTGNTEAFF

length: 16
size: -
V: TRBV12-5
D: -
J: TRBJ2-3
DNA: TGTGCTAGTGCCCCCAGCGGACCCGGTTACACAGATACGCAGTATTTT
CDR3: CASAPSGPGYTDTQYF

length: 15
size: -
V: TRBV5-1
D: TRBD1
J: TRBJ2-7
DNA: TGCGCCAGCAGCCTGAGCCCTGGACAGGGATTCGAGCAGTACTTC
CDR3: CASSLSPGQGFEQYF

length: 21
size: -
V: TRBV27
D: TRBD2
J: TRBJ2-2
DNA: TGTGCCAGCAGTCCGGGCCATCTGGGGGAAATTAGCGGGAGTTTCACCGGGGAGCTGTTTTTT
CDR3: CASSPGHLGEISGSFTGELFF

length: 14
size: few
V: TRBV7-3
D: TRBD2
J: TRBJ2-1
DNA: TGTGCCAGCAGCTTACTAGCGGGGATCCATGAGCAGTTCTTC
CDR3: CASSLLAGIHEQFF

length: 14
size: many
V: TRBV20-1
D: -
J: TRBJ2-3
DNA: TGCAGTGCTGCCGAGGCCGGACGAGGGGTACAGCAGTATTTT
CDR3: CSAAEAGRGVQQYF

length: 10
size: -
V: TRBV6-5
D: -
J: TRBJ2-1
DNA: TGTGCCACCAGAGCCAATGAGCAGTTCTTC
CDR3: CATRANEQFF

length: 11
size: few
V: TRBV29-1
D: -
J: TRBJ1-2
DNA: TGCAGCGTTTACAGAGGTTGGGGCTACACCTTC
CDR3: CSVYRGWGYTF

length: 17
size: few
V: TRBV4-1
D: TRBD2
J: TRBJ2-7
DNA: TGCGCCAGCAGCCCGGGGCCCCTGACGGGAGGTTTCTACGAGCAGTACTTC
CDR3: CASSPGPLTGGFYEQYF

length: 16
size: few
V: TRBV9
D: -
J: TRBJ2-3
DNA: TGTGCCAGCAGCGTAGCAGGGAACATTCTCATAGATACGCAGTATTTT
CDR3: CASSVAGNILIDTQYF

length: 16
size: few
V: TRBV20-1
D: -
J: TRBJ2-7
DNA: TGCAGTGCTAGAAAAGATATAGGGGTAGCTGCCTACGAGCAGTACTTC
CDR3: CSARKDIGVAAYEQYF

length: 22
size: -
V: TRBV4-1
D: -
J: TRBJ2-2
DNA: TGCGCCAGCAGCCAAGACGAAGAGGGCCCGTTCATACAGGAGACTATCACCGGGGAGCTGTTTTTT
CDR3: CASSQDEEGPFIQETITGELFF

length: 13
size: -
V: TRBV7-3
D: -
J: TRBJ2-1
DNA: TGTGCCAGCAGCCTGGACGCGGGCGGGGTCCAGTTCTTC
CDR3: CASSLDAGGVQFF

length: 16
size: -
V: TRBV6-2/TRBV6-3
D: -
J: TRBJ1-1
DNA: TGTGCCAGCAGTTACTCGAGTAATCCGGGGGCCACTGAAGCTTTCTTT
CDR3: CASSYSSNPGATEAFF

length: 17
size: -
V: TRBV20-1
D: TRBD2
J: TRBJ2-5
DNA: TGCAGTGCTCTCTCCGAGATAGCGGGGGGACCCCAAGAGACCCAGTACTTC
CDR3: CSALSEIAGGPQETQYF

length: 15
size: few
V: TRBV5-5
D: -
J: TRBJ2-3
DNA: TGTGCCAGCAGCTTTTCATCAGGGTGGGCAGATACGCAGTATTTT
CDR3: CASSFSSGWADTQYF

length: 18
size: few
V: TRBV3-1
D: -
J: TRBJ2-3
DNA: TGTGCCAGCAGCCAAGTTCCTTGGAGGGGCCCTGGCACAGATACGCAGTATTTT
CDR3: CASSQVPWRGPGTDTQYF

length: 12
size: many
V: TRBV29-1
D: -
J: TRBJ2-3
DNA: TGCAGCGTTGGTCAAGGCACAGATACGCAGTATTTT
CDR3: CSVGQGTDTQYF

length: 15
size: few
V: TRBV20-1
D: -
J: TRBJ2-5
DNA: TGCAGTGCTAGGCCCTCCGGAACTAGCCAAGAGACCCAGTACTTC
CDR3: CSARPSGTSQETQYF

length: 20
size: few
V: TRBV7-2
D: TRBD2
J: TRBJ2-5
DNA: TGTGCCAGCAGCTTAAGACAGCTCGGAGCTCTAGCGGGAGGGCAGGAGACCCAGTACTTC
CDR3: CASSLRQLGALAGGQETQYF

length: 14
size: -
V: TRBV6-5
D: TRBD2
J: TRBJ2-2
DNA: TGTGCCAGCCGGACTTCGGGGGGGACCGGGGAGCTGTTTTTT
CDR3: CASRTSGGTGELFF

length: 16
size: -
V: TRBV15
D: -
J: TRBJ2-7
DNA: TGTGCCACCAGCAGAGGGCCAGGGAGTGGGAGCTACGAGCAGTACTTC
CDR3: CATSRGPGSGSYEQYF

length: 16
size: -
V: TRBV6-6
D: -
J: TRBJ1-1
DNA: TGTGCCAGCAGTTACTGGACTAAATCCGGGAACACTGAAGCTTTCTTT
CDR3: CASSYWTKSGNTEAFF

length: 12
size: -
V: TRBV20-1
D: -
J: TRBJ2-7
DNA: TGCAGTGCTAGTCCCGGGTACTACGAGCAGTACTTC
CDR3: CSASPGYYEQYF